These 17 T cell receptor beta chains share one sample of origin, sequenced in a study of T cells in Graves' hyperthyroidism and ophthalmopathy. RNA transcripts gave rise to amplified TCR beta CDR3 regions. The study used the HTBI primer set for a first-round RT-PCR of the TCR CDR3. TCRdb recomputed calls from the multiplex PCR reads with MiXCR, one row per CDR3 protein. The sample includes fewer than 350,000 distinct CDR3 sequences, about 18% of them seen just once. Input material: blood. These receptors originate from a woman between 50 and 59 years old with Graves' hyperthyroidism.

In its sample, this clonotype was seen many times. The chain joins TRBV12-3 or TRBV12-4 to TRBJ2-3, with D perhaps TRBD2 (5 bases). The CDR3 spans 12 residues. V dropped 3 bases and J dropped 6 bases, with 7 bases sitting between them. The CDR3 reads CASSFSGDTQYF. CDR3 sequence (DNA): TGTGCCAGCAGTTTCTCGGGGGATACGCAGTATTTT.

V and J are TRBV9 and TRBJ1-3, with D possibly TRBD1 on 5 matching bases. The germline V gene has CDR1 SGDLS and CDR2 YYNGEE. The V end lost 4 bases, the J end lost 3 bases, and 11 bases lay between the germline ends. The CDR3 runs to 14 residues. CDR3 coding DNA: TGTGCCAGCAGCTCCCAGGGCTATGGAAACACCATATATTTT. Translation gives CASSSQGYGNTIYF.

The rearrangement links TRBV9 to TRBJ2-2; 7 bases match TRBD1. The CDR3 has 16 amino acids. The V segment lost 3 bases and the J segment 2 bases; nucleotides outside the gene matches: 7. CDR1 is SGDLS, CDR2 YYNGEE, per germline. The CDR3 nucleotides read TGTGCCAGCAGCGCCACGGGACAGATAAACACCGGGGAGCTGTTTTTT. Translated, it gives CASSATGQINTGELFF.

This clonotype was found many times. V is TRBV20-1 and J is TRBJ2-3; TRBD2 is a possible D gene (5 bases). There are 11 residues in the CDR3. Trimming left V 3 bases short and J 6 bases short, with 7 bases between. Germline V gene sequence: CDR1 DFQATT, CDR2 SNEGSKA (reference sequence). The CDR3 DNA reads as TGCAGTGCTAGTTGGGAGGATACGCAGTATTTT. Translated: CSASWEDTQYF.

Ten or more counts support this clonotype. V gene TRBV3-1 combines with J gene TRBJ2-7, with a possible D match to TRBD2 (6 bases). CDR3 size: 16 residues. V was trimmed by 0 bases and J by 3 bases, leaving 15 bases between them. CDR1 LGHDT and CDR2 YNNKEL come from the germline V gene (reference sequence). The CDR3 coding sequence is TGTGCCAGCAGCCAAGATAGCGCCCAGGGACTCTACGAGCAGTACTTC. Its protein product is CASSQDSAQGLYEQYF.

This clonotype was recorded at least ten times. The rearrangement uses TRBV5-1 and TRBJ2-6; either TRBD1 or TRBD2 may supply D (5 bases each). Germline V gene sequence: CDR1 SGHRS, CDR2 YFSETQ. Between the trimmed V and J ends, which lost 4 bases and 2 bases, there was a span of 22 bases. The CDR3 has 19 amino acids. DNA for the CDR3: TGCGCCAGCAGCGAGTTTGGTGTCGGGCAGGGAGCTGGGGCCAACGTCCTGACTTTC. Translation gives CASSEFGVGQGAGANVLTF.

Ten or more counts support this clonotype. V is TRBV20-1 and J is TRBJ2-5; TRBD2 aligns across 9 bases. Germline V gene sequence: CDR1 DFQATT, CDR2 SNEGSKA (reference sequence). The CDR3 consists of 14 residues. J was trimmed by 3 bases and V by 4 bases; bases with no gene match: 6. CDR3 residues: CSATPVAGEETQYF. Here the CDR3 DNA reads TGCAGTGCTACCCCGGTAGCGGGAGAAGAGACCCAGTACTTC.

This clonotype was observed many times. The rearrangement links TRBV12-3 or TRBV12-4 to TRBJ1-1; no reliable D call. This CDR3 has 12 amino acids. V dropped 6 bases and J dropped 6 bases, with 11 bases sitting between them. The CDR3, as DNA: TGTGCCAGCAGCTCACTGGAGGCTGAAGCTTTCTTT. This gives the protein CASSSLEAEAFF.

Only a few counts were recorded for this clonotype. The chain employs TRBV6-1 and TRBJ1-2; tentatively, D is TRBD1 (5 bases). The CDR3 is 14 amino acids. V lost 4 bases to trimming and J lost 0 bases, with 9 bases between them. Germline CDR1 MNHNS, CDR2 SASEGT. The CDR3, as DNA: TGTGCCAGCAGTGCCCTGACAGCTAACTATGGCTACACCTTC. Amino acid sequence: CASSALTANYGYTF.

This clonotype was detected ten times or more. This chain connects TRBV5-1 to TRBJ2-7; 12 bases fit TRBD2. CDR3 length equals 14 residues. Per the germline V gene, CDR1 is SGHRS and CDR2 is YFSETQ. V trimming: 6 bases; J trimming: 5 bases; junction bases outside the gene matches: 6. DNA for the CDR3: TGCGCCAGCAACCGACTAGCGGGAGTGGACGAGCAGTACTTC. It specifies CASNRLAGVDEQYF.

This clonotype has just one count. Lacking the conserved final phenylalanine or tryptophan, this CDR3 likely reflects a read error. The chain is built from TRBV10-2 and TRBJ2-5; D unclear. This CDR3 region has 12 residues. V shed 0 bases and J shed 10 bases, with 9 bases lying between them. Germline-derived CDR1 and CDR2 are WSHSY and SAAADI. DNA for the CDR3: TGCGCCAGCAGTGAGTCGCGGCTCGGCCAGTACGTC. Translation gives CASSESRLGQYV.

The chain joins TRBV10-2 to TRBJ2-7, with 9 bases that match TRBD1. Germline CDR1 and CDR2: WSHSY and SAAADI. This CDR3 has 13 amino acids. J was trimmed by 2 bases and V by 9 bases; bases with no gene match: 5. The DNA of the CDR3 is TGCGCCAGGCATGGGGACAGGGCCTACGAGCAGTACTTC. Translation gives CARHGDRAYEQYF.

A few counts support this clonotype. The chain recombines TRBV18 with TRBJ1-1, with 7 bases identical to TRBD1. The CDR3 is 16 residues long. From germline, CDR1 is KGHSH and CDR2 LQKENI. The J segment lost 11 bases and the V segment lost 2 bases, leaving 17 bases of the junction unmatched. Here the CDR3 reads CASSPDIRSQGGDAFF. The CDR3, as DNA: TGTGCCAGCTCACCAGATATAAGGAGCCAGGGGGGTGATGCTTTCTTT.

In its sample, this clonotype was seen a few times. This sequence joins TRBV20-1 and TRBJ2-5; 9 bases fit TRBD2. CDR1 and CDR2 from the germline V gene are DFQATT and SNEGSKA (reference sequence). The CDR3 has 17 residues. V lost 3 bases, J lost 2 bases, and 13 bases stayed unmatched. The CDR3 sequence: CSARVPWLAGTQETQYF. The CDR3 DNA follows: TGCAGTGCTAGGGTACCGTGGCTAGCGGGGACACAAGAGACCCAGTACTTC.

In this sample, this clonotype turned up many times. The chain links TRBV27 to TRBJ2-5; weak D call: TRBD2 (5 bases). The V gene's germline CDR1 is MNHEY and CDR2 SMNVEV (reference sequence). V was pared by 2 bases and J by 4 bases, with 14 bases between. The CDR3 is 15 residues long. In DNA form, the CDR3 reads TGTGCCAGCAGTTTAACGGTGCGTGCGGGAGAGACCCAGTACTTC. This encodes CASSLTVRAGETQYF.

This clonotype was counted between two and nine times. The chain employs TRBV28 and TRBJ2-7; the match to TRBD2 covers 9 bases. This CDR3 spans 17 amino acids. The ends lost 3 bases at V and 3 bases at J; junction bases unmatched: 12. Germline assignment: CDR1 MDHEN and CDR2 SYDVKM. The CDR3 coding sequence is TGTGCCAGCAGTTTGCCACTCCTAGGCGGGGGGGACTACGAGCAGTACTTC. Translating gives CASSLPLLGGGDYEQYF.

This clonotype has ten or more counts. The rearrangement uses TRBV11-2 and TRBJ1-1; D is undetermined. CDR3 length equals 14 residues. Germline V gene lookup returns CDR1 SGHAT and CDR2 FQNNGV. V was pared by 5 bases and J by 0 bases, with 10 bases between. The CDR3 DNA sequence: TGTGCCAGCAGCGTCGTTGGCTTGAACACTGAAGCTTTCTTT. Its translation is CASSVVGLNTEAFF.